A single sample is the source of the 28 T cell receptor beta chains below, sequenced in a study of tumor T cells in aggressive B-cell lymphoma. Clones were sequenced by immunoSEQ multiplex PCR, and TCRdb holds only the in-frame ones, with some missing. The sample carries 3,000 or so clones, 88% recorded once. Source material: tumor tissue. The receptors shown here come from an adult with diffuse large B cell lymphoma.

This chain uses TRBV7-3 with TRBJ2-3, with D possibly being TRBD2 (6 bases). This CDR3 is 15 amino acids long. V shed 1 base and J shed 4 bases, with 12 bases lying between them. The germline gives CDR1 SGHTA, CDR2 FQGTGA. The CDR3 here is CASSLIGGASDTQYF. The CDR3 DNA sequence: TGTGCCAGCAGCTTAATCGGCGGGGCCTCAGATACGCAGTATTTT.

With respect to this clone: The sample contains more than one DNA sequence encoding this CDR3. The chain carries TRBV28 and TRBJ2-7, with TRBD2 as a possible D gene (6 bases). This CDR3 is built from 14 residues. V was pared by 6 bases and J by 5 bases, with 17 bases between. CDR1 and CDR2 (germline): MDHEN, SYDVKM. CDR3 sequence reads: CASRDPGTPHEQYF. CDR3 bases: TGTGCCAGCAGGGATCCCGGGACTCCTCACGAGCAGTACTTC.

The chain carries TRBV29-1 and TRBJ1-1; TRBD1 might be the D (5 bases). Germline V gives CDR1 SQVTM, CDR2 ANQGSEA. CDR3 size: 13 residues. V was pared by 4 bases and J by 1 base, with 10 bases between. The CDR3 nucleotides read TGCAGCGTTGCCCTCGGGGGGAACACTGAAGCTTTCTTT. Translating it yields CSVALGGNTEAFF.

This sequence joins TRBV5-1 and TRBJ2-3, with TRBD2 matching over 14 bases. Germline loops: CDR1 SGHRS, CDR2 YFSETQ. V dropped 3 bases and J dropped 6; count of bases not matched to a gene: 18. CDR3 length: 20 residues. The CDR3 region has the DNA TGCGCCAGCAGCTCCTTCACTCAACCGACTAGCGGGGGGGCCTCGGATACGCAGTATTTT. This gives the protein CASSSFTQPTSGGASDTQYF.

In its sample, this clone was seen a few times. The chain has TRBV9 and TRBJ1-2; D gene unclear. V was trimmed by 1 base and J by 4 bases, leaving 8 bases between them. The CDR3 consists of 13 residues. In germline, CDR1 is SGDLS, CDR2 YYNGEE. CDR3 residues: CASSVSVFYGYTF. CDR3 DNA: TGTGCCAGCAGCGTATCGGTTTTCTATGGCTACACCTTC. Full variable domain (rest looked up from reference TRBV9 and TRBJ1-2): DSGVTQTPKHLITATGQRVTLRCSPRSGDLSVYWYQQSLDQGLQFLIQYYNGEERAKGNILERFSAQQFPDLHSELNLSSLELGDSALYFCASSVSVFYGYTFGSGTRLTVV.

The CDR3 coding sequence is TGCGCCAGCAGCTTGCGTCAGGGTTCTAATGAAAAACTGTTTTTT. Translation: CASSLRQGSNEKLFF. The rearrangement links TRBV5-1 to TRBJ1-4; a weak D match, TRBD1 (5 bases). Germline lookup yields CDR1 SGHRS and CDR2 YFSETQ. The CDR3 is 15 amino acids. V dropped 1 base and J dropped 3 bases, with 10 bases sitting between them.

CDR3 coding DNA: TGCGCCAGCAGCCTTGGGAGCGCAGATACGCAGTATTTT. Protein product: CASSLGSADTQYF. The gene calls are TRBV4-1 and TRBJ2-3; D may be TRBD2 (5 bases). The CDR3 is made up of 13 amino acids. Per germline, CDR1 MGHRA and CDR2 YSYEKL. Trimming cost V 4 bases and J 4 bases, with 9 bases left between them.

The chain employs TRBV19 and TRBJ2-2, with unresolved D. Per the germline V gene, CDR1 is LNHDA and CDR2 is SQIVND (reference sequence). V was trimmed by 3 bases and J by 0 bases, leaving 8 bases between them. CDR3 length equals 15 residues. As DNA, the CDR3 is TGTGCCAGTAGTATCGTAGCTTCGAACACCGGGGAGCTGTTTTTT. This codes for CASSIVASNTGELFF.

This sequence joins TRBV27 and TRBJ2-7; 8 bases fit TRBD2. Germline lookup yields CDR1 MNHEY and CDR2 SMNVEV (reference sequence). This CDR3 spans 15 amino acids. V was clipped by 10 bases and J by 0 bases; unmatched bases: 11. CDR3 residues: CATRGGGKGSYEQYF. For the CDR3, the DNA is TGTGCCACCCGGGGGGGAGGGAAAGGCTCCTACGAGCAGTACTTC.

The chain combines TRBV6-5 with TRBJ1-1, with 8 bases that match TRBD1. The length of the CDR3 is 13 residues. The germline V gene has CDR1 MNHEY and CDR2 SVGAGI. V shed 8 bases, J shed 5 bases, and the junction held 7 bases outside the gene matches. The CDR3 loop reads CASRQGQVTEAFF. Written as DNA, the CDR3 is TGTGCCAGCCGACAGGGGCAGGTAACTGAAGCTTTCTTT.

In nucleotides, the CDR3 is TGTGCCAGCTCAAAAGGACAGGGGTCCTACGAGCAGTACTTC. Translation gives CASSKGQGSYEQYF. This rearrangement joins TRBV18 to TRBJ2-5; 9 nucleotides line up with TRBD1. The J call is doubtful: the DNA matches TRBJ2-7 better. Looked up from germline, CDR1 is KGHSH and CDR2 is LQKENI. CDR3 length: 14 residues.

This chain connects TRBV5-1 to TRBJ1-1, with no clear D. Germline V gives CDR1 SGHRS, CDR2 YFSETQ. Trimming cost V 1 base and J 0 bases, with 7 bases left between them. The CDR3 extends over 14 amino acids. Here the CDR3 DNA reads TGCGCCAGCAGCTTGAATCCCATGAACACTGAAGCTTTCTTT. Its translation: CASSLNPMNTEAFF.

This chain uses TRBV9 with TRBJ1-2; D possibly corresponds to TRBD1 (5 bases). CDR3 length equals 15 residues. The ends were cut back, 5 bases at V and 3 bases at J, with 17 bases in the middle. Germline V gives CDR1 SGDLS, CDR2 YYNGEE. This chain's CDR3 is CASSTRAEIHYGYTF. CDR3 nucleotide sequence: TGTGCCAGCAGTACCAGGGCAGAGATACACTATGGCTACACCTTC.

The gene calls are TRBV11-2 and TRBJ2-1; TRBD2 agrees at 11 bases. CDR1 is SGHAT, CDR2 FQNNGV, per germline. The CDR3 extends over 18 amino acids. Trimming took 3 bases from V and 7 from J; bases not matched to a gene: 14. In DNA form, the CDR3 reads TGTGCCAGCAGCTTTCTCTTCCGACTAGCGGGAAGGGAGAATGAGCAGTTCTTC. Encoded protein: CASSFLFRLAGRENEQFF.

CDR3 protein: CASSLSGTAYNEQFF. The CDR3 bases are TGTGCCAGCAGCCTCTCCGGGACAGCGTACAATGAGCAGTTCTTC. The gene calls are TRBV9 and TRBJ2-1, with TRBD1 matching over 7 bases. J was trimmed by 4 bases and V by 4 bases; bases with no gene match: 8. CDR3 length equals 15 residues. The germline gives CDR1 SGDLS, CDR2 YYNGEE.

The chain employs TRBV7-2 and TRBJ1-5; 7 bases fit TRBD1. The CDR3 has 16 residues. Per germline, CDR1 SGHTA and CDR2 FQGNSA. V lost 5 bases, J lost 0 bases, and 7 bases stayed unmatched. The CDR3: CASSKGQPHSNQPQHF. The DNA for the CDR3 is TGTGCCAGCAGCAAGGGACAGCCCCATAGCAATCAGCCCCAGCATTTT.

The chain joins TRBV2 to TRBJ2-7, with a possible D match to TRBD1 (5 bases). Trimming cost V 4 bases and J 2 bases, with 9 bases left between them. CDR3 length: 13 residues. CDR1 SNHLY and CDR2 FYNNEI come from the germline V gene. CDR3: CASSAWTPYEQYF. CDR3 nucleotide sequence: TGTGCCAGCAGTGCCTGGACACCCTACGAGCAGTACTTC.

The J gene is TRBJ1-5, the V gene TRBV6-1; tentatively, D is TRBD1 (5 bases). CDR3 length: 14 amino acids. Germline V lookup: CDR1 MNHNS, CDR2 SASEGT. Trimming pared 10 bases from V and 0 bases from J, leaving 13 bases between. CDR3 sequence: CATLWGSSNQPQHF. The CDR3 coding sequence is TGTGCCACCCTTTGGGGCAGTAGCAATCAGCCCCAGCATTTT.

This clone showed up just once. The rearrangement uses TRBV11-2 and TRBJ2-1; 13 nucleotides agree with TRBD2. V gave up 7 bases and J gave up 3 bases; unmatched junction bases: 6. The CDR3 length is 16 residues. Germline loops: CDR1 SGHAT, CDR2 FQNNGV. The CDR3 sequence: CASTRGTSGIYNEQFF. The CDR3 DNA is TGTGCCAGCACGAGGGGGACTAGCGGGATCTACAATGAGCAGTTCTTC.

The DNA of the CDR3 is TGTGCCAGCAGCTTAGGGGGACAGGGATATCAGCCCCAGCATTTT. It translates to CASSLGGQGYQPQHF. The chain combines TRBV7-9 with TRBJ1-5; 9 bases align to TRBD1. This CDR3 is built from 15 residues. V shed 1 base, J shed 5 bases, and the junction held 3 bases outside the gene matches. Germline CDR1 SEHNR, CDR2 FQNEAQ (reference sequence).

This clone was seen a few times. The chain is built from TRBV7-8 and TRBJ2-7; D uncertain. The CDR3 consists of 11 residues. CDR1 and CDR2 from the germline V gene are SGHVS and FQNEAQ. V was cut by 3 bases and J by 4 bases, with 4 bases left in between. CDR3 DNA sequence: TGTGCCAGCAGCTTGACTTACGAGCAGTACTTC. Its protein product is CASSLTYEQYF.

This clone appeared once. The chain couples TRBV19 to TRBJ2-7; 10 positions agree with TRBD1. Germline lookup yields CDR1 LNHDA and CDR2 SQIVND (reference sequence). The CDR3 sequence is 14 residues long. After removal of 4 bases from V and 3 bases from J, the junction contained 3 bases not matched to a gene. CDR3 bases: TGTGCCAGTAGTAAGACAGGGGGCGGCTACGAGCAGTACTTC. As protein: CASSKTGGGYEQYF. Using reference TRBV19 and TRBJ2-7 for the parts outside the CDR3, the full variable domain is DGGITQSPKYLFRKEGQNVTLSCEQNLNHDAMYWYRQDPGQGLRLIYYSQIVNDFQKGDIAEGYSVSREKKESFPLTVTSAQKNPTAFYLCASSKTGGGYEQYFGPGTRLTVT.

V gene TRBV30 combines with J gene TRBJ1-4, with D possibly matching TRBD1 (5 bases). CDR1 is GTSNPN and CDR2 is SVGIG in the germline V gene (reference sequence). This CDR3 has 15 amino acids. V was trimmed by 0 bases and J by 8 bases, leaving 16 bases between them. CDR3 nucleotides: TGTGCCTGGAGTGTACGTCGCGGGAGGGACGAAAAACTGTTTTTT. Translated: CAWSVRRGRDEKLFF.

The DNA for the CDR3 is TGTGCCAGCAGCACCGGGGGGGCGCCCAAGACGGAGACCCAGTACTTC. Its translation: CASSTGGAPKTETQYF. The V and J genes are TRBV7-3 and TRBJ2-5; TRBD2 agrees at 8 bases. CDR3 length: 16 amino acids. Germline CDR1 reads SGHTA; CDR2 reads FQGTGA. Trimming removed 5 bases from V and 5 bases from J; junction bases left unmatched: 13.

This clone has just one count. The chain combines TRBV5-1 with TRBJ2-3; maybe TRBD1 (5 bases). CDR3 length: 14 residues. The V end lost 0 bases, the J end lost 7 bases, and 12 bases lay between the germline ends. Germline CDR1 and CDR2: SGHRS and YFSETQ. DNA of the CDR3: TGCGCCAGCAGCTTGGCCCAAAAGGGGAATACGCAGTATTTT. It encodes CASSLAQKGNTQYF. The complete variable domain, with remaining parts taken from reference TRBV5-1 and TRBJ2-3, reads KAGVTQTPRYLIKTRGQQVTLSCSPISGHRSVSWYQQTPGQGLQFLFEYFSETQRNKGNFPGRFSGRQFSNSRSEMNVSTLELGDSALYLCASSLAQKGNTQYFGPGTRLTVL.

V usage is TRBV11-3 and J usage is TRBJ2-3; TRBD2 might be the D (6 bases). CDR3 length: 13 amino acids. Germline loops: CDR1 SGHNT, CDR2 YENEEA. V lost 5 bases and J 3 bases, leaving 9 bases between the germline ends. CDR3 nucleotides: TGTGCCAGCAGCCCCGGGACTACAGATACGCAGTATTTT. Amino acid sequence: CASSPGTTDTQYF.

The V and J genes are TRBV11-2 and TRBJ2-7; 9 bases agree with TRBD1. The CDR3 totals 18 residues. CDR1 is SGHAT, CDR2 FQNNGV, per germline. Losses at the gene ends were 4 bases for V and 2 bases for J; bases not matched to a gene: 15. CDR3 loop: CASSSHGTGRPIPYEQYF. Here the CDR3 DNA reads TGTGCCAGCAGCTCGCATGGGACAGGGCGACCTATTCCCTACGAGCAGTACTTC.

Notes on this clone: A read error may produce the germline difference seen at one junction end. V gene TRBV5-1 combines with J gene TRBJ2-1, with D possibly being TRBD2 (7 bases). The CDR3 is 16 residues long. Germline lookup yields CDR1 SGHRS and CDR2 YFSETQ. The CDR3 is CASSPRGADLYNEQFF. DNA of the CDR3: TGCGCCAGCAGCCCTCGGGGGGCGGACCTCTACAATGAGCAATTCTTC. The whole variable domain, remainder taken from reference TRBV5-1 and TRBJ2-1, is KAGVTQTPRYLIKTRGQQVTLSCSPISGHRSVSWYQQTPGQGLQFLFEYFSETQRNKGNFPGRFSGRQFSNSRSEMNVSTLELGDSALYLCASSPRGADLYNEQFFGPGTRLTVL.